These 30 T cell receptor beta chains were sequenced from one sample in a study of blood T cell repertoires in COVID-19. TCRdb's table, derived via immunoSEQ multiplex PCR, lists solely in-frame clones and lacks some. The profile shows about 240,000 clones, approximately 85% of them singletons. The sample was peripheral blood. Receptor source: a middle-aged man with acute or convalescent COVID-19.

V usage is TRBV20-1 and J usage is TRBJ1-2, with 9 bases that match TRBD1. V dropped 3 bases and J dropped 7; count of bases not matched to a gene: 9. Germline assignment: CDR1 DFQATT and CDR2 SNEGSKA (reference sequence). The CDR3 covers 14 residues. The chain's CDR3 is CSASPGTGSFGYTF. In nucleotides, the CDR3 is TGCAGTGCTAGTCCAGGGACAGGGAGTTTTGGCTACACCTTC.

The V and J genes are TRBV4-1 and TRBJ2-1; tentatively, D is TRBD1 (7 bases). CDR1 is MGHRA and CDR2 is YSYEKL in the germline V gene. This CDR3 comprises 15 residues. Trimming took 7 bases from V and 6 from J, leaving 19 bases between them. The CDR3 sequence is CASTLAGGRINEQFF. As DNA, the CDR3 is TGCGCCAGCACCCTGGCAGGGGGGAGGATCAATGAGCAGTTCTTC.

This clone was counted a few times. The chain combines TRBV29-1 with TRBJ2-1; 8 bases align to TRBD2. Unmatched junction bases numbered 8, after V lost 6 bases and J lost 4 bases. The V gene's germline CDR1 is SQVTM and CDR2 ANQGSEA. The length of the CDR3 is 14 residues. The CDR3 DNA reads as TGCAGCGTAAAAACTAGCGGAGTATACAATGAGCAGTTCTTC. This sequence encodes CSVKTSGVYNEQFF.

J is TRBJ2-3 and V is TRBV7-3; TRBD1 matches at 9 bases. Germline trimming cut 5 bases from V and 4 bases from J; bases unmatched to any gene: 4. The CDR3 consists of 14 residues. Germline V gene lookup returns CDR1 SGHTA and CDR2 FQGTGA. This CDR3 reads CASSPWTGADTQYF. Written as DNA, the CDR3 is TGTGCCAGCAGCCCGTGGACAGGGGCAGATACGCAGTATTTT.

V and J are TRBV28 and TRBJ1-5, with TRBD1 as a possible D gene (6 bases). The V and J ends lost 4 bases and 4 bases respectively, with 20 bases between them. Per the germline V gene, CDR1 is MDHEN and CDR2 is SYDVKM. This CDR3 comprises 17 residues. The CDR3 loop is CASSSGLGGPTNQPQHF. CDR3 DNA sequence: TGTGCCAGCAGTTCCGGACTAGGGGGACCGACGAATCAGCCCCAGCATTTT.

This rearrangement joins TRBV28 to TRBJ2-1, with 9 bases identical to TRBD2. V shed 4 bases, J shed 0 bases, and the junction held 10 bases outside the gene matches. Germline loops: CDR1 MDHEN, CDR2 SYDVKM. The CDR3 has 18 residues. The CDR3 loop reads CASSSMELAGRSYNEQFF. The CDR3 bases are TGTGCCAGCAGTTCGATGGAACTAGCGGGTCGCTCCTACAATGAGCAGTTCTTC.

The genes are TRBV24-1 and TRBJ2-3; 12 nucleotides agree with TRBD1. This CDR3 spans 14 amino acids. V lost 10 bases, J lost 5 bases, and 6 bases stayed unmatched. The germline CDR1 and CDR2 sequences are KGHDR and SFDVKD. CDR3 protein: CATRGTGGGDTQYF. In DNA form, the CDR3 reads TGTGCCACGAGAGGGACAGGGGGCGGAGATACGCAGTATTTT.

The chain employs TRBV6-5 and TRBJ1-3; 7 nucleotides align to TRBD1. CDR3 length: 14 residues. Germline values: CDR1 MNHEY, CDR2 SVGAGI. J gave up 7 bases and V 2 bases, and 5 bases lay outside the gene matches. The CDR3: CASSYKGTANTIYF. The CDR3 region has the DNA TGTGCCAGCAGTTACAAAGGGACAGCGAACACCATATATTTT.

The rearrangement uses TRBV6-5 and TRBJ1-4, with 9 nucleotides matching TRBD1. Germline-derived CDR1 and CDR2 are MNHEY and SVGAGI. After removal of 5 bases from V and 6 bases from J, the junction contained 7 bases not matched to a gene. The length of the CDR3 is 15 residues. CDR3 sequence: CASSKTGQGDEKLFF. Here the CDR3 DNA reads TGTGCCAGCAGTAAAACGGGACAGGGAGATGAAAAACTGTTTTTT.

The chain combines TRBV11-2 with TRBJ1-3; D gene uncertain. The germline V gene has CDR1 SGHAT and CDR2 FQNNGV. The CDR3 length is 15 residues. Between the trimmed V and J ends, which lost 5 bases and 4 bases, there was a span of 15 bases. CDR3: CASSPFRGAGNTIYF. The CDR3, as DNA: TGTGCCAGCAGCCCGTTCCGGGGAGCCGGAAACACCATATATTTT.

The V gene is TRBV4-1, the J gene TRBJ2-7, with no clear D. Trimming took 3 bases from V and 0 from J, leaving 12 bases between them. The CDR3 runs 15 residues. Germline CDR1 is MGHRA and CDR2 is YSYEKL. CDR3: CASSHHYSSSYEQYF. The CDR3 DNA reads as TGCGCCAGCAGCCACCATTACTCAAGCTCCTACGAGCAGTACTTC.

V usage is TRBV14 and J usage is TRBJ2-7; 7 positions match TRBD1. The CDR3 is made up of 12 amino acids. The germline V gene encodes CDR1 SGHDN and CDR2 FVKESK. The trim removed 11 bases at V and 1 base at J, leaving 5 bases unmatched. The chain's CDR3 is CASRGTSYEQYF. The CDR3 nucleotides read TGTGCCTCCAGGGGGACATCCTACGAGCAGTACTTC.

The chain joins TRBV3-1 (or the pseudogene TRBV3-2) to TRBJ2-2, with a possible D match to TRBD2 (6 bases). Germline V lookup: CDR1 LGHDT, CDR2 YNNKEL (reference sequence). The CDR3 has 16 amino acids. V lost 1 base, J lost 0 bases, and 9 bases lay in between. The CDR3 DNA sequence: TGTGCCAGCAGCCAAGCGGGGAGGTCGAACACCGGGGAGCTGTTTTTT. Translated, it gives CASSQAGRSNTGELFF.

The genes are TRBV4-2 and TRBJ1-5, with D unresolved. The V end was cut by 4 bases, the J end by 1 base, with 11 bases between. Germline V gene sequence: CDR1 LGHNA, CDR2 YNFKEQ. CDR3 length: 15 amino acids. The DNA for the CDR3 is TGTGCCAGCAGCCTATCCCGGGTCAGCAATCAGCCCCAGCATTTT. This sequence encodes CASSLSRVSNQPQHF.

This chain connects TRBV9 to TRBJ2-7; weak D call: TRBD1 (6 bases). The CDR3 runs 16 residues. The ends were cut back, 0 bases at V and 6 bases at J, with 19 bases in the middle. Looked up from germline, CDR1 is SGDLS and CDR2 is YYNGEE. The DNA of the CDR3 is TGTGCCAGCAGCGTAGAAAGTGGGGCAGGGGTCGGCGAGCAGTACTTC. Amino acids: CASSVESGAGVGEQYF.

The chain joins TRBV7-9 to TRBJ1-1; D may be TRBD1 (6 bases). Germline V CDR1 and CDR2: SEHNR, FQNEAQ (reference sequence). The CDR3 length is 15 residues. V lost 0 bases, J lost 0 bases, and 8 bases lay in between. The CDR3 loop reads CASSLAGGVNTEAFF. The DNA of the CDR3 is TGTGCCAGCAGCTTAGCAGGGGGGGTGAACACTGAAGCTTTCTTT.

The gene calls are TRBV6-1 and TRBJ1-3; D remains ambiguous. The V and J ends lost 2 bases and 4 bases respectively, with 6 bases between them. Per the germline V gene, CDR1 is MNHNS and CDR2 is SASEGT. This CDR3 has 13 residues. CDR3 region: CASSETMGNTIYF. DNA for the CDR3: TGTGCCAGCAGTGAAACAATGGGAAACACCATATATTTT.

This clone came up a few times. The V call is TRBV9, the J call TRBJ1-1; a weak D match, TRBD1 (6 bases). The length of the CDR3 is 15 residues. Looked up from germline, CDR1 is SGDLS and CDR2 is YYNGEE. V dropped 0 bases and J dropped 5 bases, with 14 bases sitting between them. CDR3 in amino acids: CASSVGGHGRTEAFF. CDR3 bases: TGTGCCAGCAGCGTAGGGGGACACGGGAGGACTGAAGCTTTCTTT.

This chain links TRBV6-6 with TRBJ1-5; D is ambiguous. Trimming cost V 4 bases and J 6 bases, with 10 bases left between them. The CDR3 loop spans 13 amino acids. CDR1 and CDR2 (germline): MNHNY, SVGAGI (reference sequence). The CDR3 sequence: CASSSWQAQPQHF. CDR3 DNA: TGTGCCAGCAGTTCGTGGCAGGCTCAGCCCCAGCATTTT.

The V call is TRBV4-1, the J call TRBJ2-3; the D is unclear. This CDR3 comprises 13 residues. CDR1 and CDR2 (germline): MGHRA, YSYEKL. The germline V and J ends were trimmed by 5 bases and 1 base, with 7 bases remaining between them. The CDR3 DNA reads TGCGCCAGCAGCACGCGCGGCACAGATACGCAGTATTTT. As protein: CASSTRGTDTQYF.

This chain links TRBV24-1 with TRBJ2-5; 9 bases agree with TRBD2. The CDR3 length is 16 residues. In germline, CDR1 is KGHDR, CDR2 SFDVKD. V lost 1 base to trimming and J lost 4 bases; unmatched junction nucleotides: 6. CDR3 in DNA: TGTGCCACCAGTGATTTAGGGCTAGCGGGAACAGAGACCCAGTACTTC. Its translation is CATSDLGLAGTETQYF.

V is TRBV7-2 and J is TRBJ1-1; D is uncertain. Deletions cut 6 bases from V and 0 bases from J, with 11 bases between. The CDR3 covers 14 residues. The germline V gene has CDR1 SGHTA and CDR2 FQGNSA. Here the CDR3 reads CASRGRTMNTEAFF. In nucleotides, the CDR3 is TGTGCCAGCAGGGGTAGAACTATGAACACTGAAGCTTTCTTT.

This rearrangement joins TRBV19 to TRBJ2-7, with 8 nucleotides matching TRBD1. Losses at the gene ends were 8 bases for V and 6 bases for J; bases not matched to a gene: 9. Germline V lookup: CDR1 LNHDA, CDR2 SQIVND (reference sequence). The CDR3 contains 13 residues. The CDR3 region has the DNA TGTGCCAGTGAGGACAGGGCACTGAGCGAGCAGTACTTC. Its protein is CASEDRALSEQYF.

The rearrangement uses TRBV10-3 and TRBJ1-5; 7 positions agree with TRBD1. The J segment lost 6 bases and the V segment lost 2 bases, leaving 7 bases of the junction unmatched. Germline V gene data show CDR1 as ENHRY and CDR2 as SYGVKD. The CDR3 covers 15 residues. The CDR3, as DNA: TGTGCCATCAGTGAGCCAAACAGGGGCGGTCAGCCCCAGCATTTT. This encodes CAISEPNRGGQPQHF.

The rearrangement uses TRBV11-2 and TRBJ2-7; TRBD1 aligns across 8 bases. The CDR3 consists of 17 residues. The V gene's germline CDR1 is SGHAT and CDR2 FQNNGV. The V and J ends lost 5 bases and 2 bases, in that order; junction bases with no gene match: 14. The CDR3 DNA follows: TGTGCCAGCAGCCATACCCGCTATGGACAGGGAGCCTACGAGCAGTACTTC. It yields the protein CASSHTRYGQGAYEQYF.

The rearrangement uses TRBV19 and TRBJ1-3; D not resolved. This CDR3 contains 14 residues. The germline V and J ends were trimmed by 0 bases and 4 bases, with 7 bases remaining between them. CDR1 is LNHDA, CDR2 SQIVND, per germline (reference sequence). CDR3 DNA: TGTGCCAGTAGTATAGACGAGGCGGGAAACACCATATATTTT. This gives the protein CASSIDEAGNTIYF.

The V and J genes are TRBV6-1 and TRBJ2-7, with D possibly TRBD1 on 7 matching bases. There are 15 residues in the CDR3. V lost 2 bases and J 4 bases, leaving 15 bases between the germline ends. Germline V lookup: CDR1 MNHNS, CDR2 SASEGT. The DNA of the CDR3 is TGTGCCAGCAGTGAACCGGGAGACAGGGCATACGAGCAGTACTTC. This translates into CASSEPGDRAYEQYF.

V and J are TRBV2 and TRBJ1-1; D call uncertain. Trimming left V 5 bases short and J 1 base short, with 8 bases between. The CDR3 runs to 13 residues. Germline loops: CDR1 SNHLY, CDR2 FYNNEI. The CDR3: CASSLGRNTEAFF. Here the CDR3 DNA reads TGTGCCAGCAGTTTGGGGAGGAACACTGAAGCTTTCTTT.

CDR3 sequence: CASSQDPHRAKGNQPQHF. DNA for the CDR3: TGTGCCAGCAGCCAAGATCCCCACAGAGCTAAAGGCAATCAGCCCCAGCATTTT. This chain connects TRBV3-1 (or the pseudogene TRBV3-2) to TRBJ1-5; D is undetermined. The CDR3 has 18 amino acids. V lost 0 bases and J lost 2, with 17 bases in between. Germline V gives CDR1 LGHDT, CDR2 YNNKEL (reference sequence).

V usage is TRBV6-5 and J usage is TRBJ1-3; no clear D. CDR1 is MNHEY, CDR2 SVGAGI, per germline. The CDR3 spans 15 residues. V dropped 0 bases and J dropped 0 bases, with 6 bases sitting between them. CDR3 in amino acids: CASSYSRNSGNTIYF. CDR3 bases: TGTGCCAGCAGTTACTCCAGGAACTCTGGAAACACCATATATTTT.